This is a list of T cell receptor beta chains from one sample in a study of blood T cell repertoires in COVID-19. Generated by immunoSEQ multiplex PCR, the TCRdb table keeps only in-frame clones and is missing some. The table includes 150,000 or so clones, less than 90% detected once. The sequencing sample was made of PBMCs or T cells enriched from blood (not recorded which). The receptors were gathered from a woman aged 45 to 65 who had been exposed to COVID-19. CDR3s include the opening cysteine and the closing phenylalanine or tryptophan. A D gene is named only where the DNA matches it firmly. The listing skips clone size in some rows; elsewhere it reads once, few, many or a size class.

d_call	v_call	clone_size	j_call	cdr3_aa	cdr3_nt
-	TRBV6-1	-	TRBJ2-1	CASSEFRASYNEQFF	TGTGCCAGCAGTGAATTTCGCGCAAGCTACAATGAGCAGTTCTTC
TRBD1	TRBV6-2/TRBV6-3	-	TRBJ1-2	CASSYTGTGNYGYTF	TGTGCCAGCAGTTATACCGGGACAGGGAACTATGGCTACACCTTC
TRBD1	TRBV19	once	TRBJ2-2	CASSPIGDRARPITGELFF	TGTGCCAGTAGTCCGATCGGGGACAGGGCTAGGCCAATCACCGGGGAGCTGTTTTTT
-	TRBV7-9	-	TRBJ2-1	CASSLEPRLGNEQFF	TGTGCCAGCAGCTTAGAGCCCCGACTAGGCAATGAGCAGTTCTTC
-	TRBV19	few	TRBJ2-1	CASSRGGSSYNEQFF	TGTGCCAGCAGTAGGGGGGGGAGCTCCTACAATGAGCAGTTCTTC
-	TRBV30	-	TRBJ2-1	CAWSVLLGGEQFF	TGTGCCTGGAGTGTACTCCTAGGCGGTGAGCAGTTCTTC
TRBD2	TRBV11-3	-	TRBJ2-5	CASSLGPRGAQYF	TGTGCCAGCAGCTTAGGTCCGCGGGGGGCCCAGTACTTC
-	TRBV12-3/TRBV12-4	-	TRBJ2-7	CASSLWRSYEQYF	TGTGCCAGCAGTTTATGGAGATCCTACGAGCAGTACTTC
-	TRBV9	-	TRBJ1-1	CASSAQGGTEAFF	TGTGCCAGCAGCGCGCAGGGAGGCACTGAAGCTTTCTTT
TRBD1	TRBV4-1	-	TRBJ1-2	CASSQDWGGTGVDGYTF	TGCGCCAGCAGCCAAGATTGGGGGGGGACAGGGGTAGATGGCTACACCTTC
-	TRBV18	-	TRBJ2-3	CASSPERRRSGGTSRGTDTQYF	TGTGCCAGCTCACCAGAGCGACGCCGGTCCGGCGGGACCTCCCGGGGCACAGATACGCAGTATTTT
TRBD1	TRBV5-4	once	TRBJ1-2	CASSLAGGSGKYGYTF	TGTGCCAGCAGCTTGGCAGGGGGATCCGGGAAATATGGCTACACCTTC
TRBD1	TRBV11-1	-	TRBJ2-7	CASSSTAGTGAYEQYF	TGTGCCAGCAGCTCCACGGCCGGGACAGGGGCTTACGAGCAGTACTTC
-	TRBV10-3	-	TRBJ1-1	CAITTQGLNTEAFF	TGTGCCATCACCACGCAGGGGTTGAACACTGAAGCTTTCTTT
TRBD1	TRBV19	-	TRBJ1-5	CASSMSQGGRQPQHF	TGTGCCAGTAGTATGAGCCAGGGGGGACGCCAGCCCCAGCATTTT
-	TRBV12-3/TRBV12-4	-	TRBJ2-7	CASSLPGREKQYF	TGTGCCAGCAGTTTACCCGGGAGAGAAAAGCAGTACTTC
-	TRBV5-6	-	TRBJ2-3	CASSFPGSDTQYF	TGTGCCAGCAGCTTTCCGGGGTCGGATACGCAGTATTTT
TRBD1	TRBV3-1/TRBV3-2	-	TRBJ1-2	CASSQEGRTGGDSGYTF	TGTGCCAGCAGCCAAGAAGGGCGGACAGGGGGGGACTCTGGCTACACCTTC
TRBD1	TRBV7-9	-	TRBJ1-1	CASSLSGTGLGPEAFF	TGTGCCAGCAGCTTATCCGGGACAGGGTTGGGCCCTGAAGCTTTCTTT
-	TRBV28	-	TRBJ1-1	CASSLTRGGTEAFF	TGTGCCAGCAGTCTCACGAGGGGGGGCACTGAAGCTTTCTTT
-	TRBV30	-	TRBJ2-3	CAWSVSGYTQYF	TGTGCCTGGAGTGTTTCGGGTTATACGCAGTATTTT
TRBD2	TRBV5-4	-	TRBJ2-1	CASSPGGLAGYNEQFF	TGTGCCAGCAGCCCCGGTGGACTAGCGGGGTACAATGAGCAGTTCTTC
TRBD1	TRBV7-9	-	TRBJ1-1	CASSLASTGVRREAFF	TGTGCCAGCAGCTTAGCTTCGACAGGGGTGAGACGTGAAGCTTTCTTT
TRBD2	TRBV4-1	-	TRBJ2-3	CASSPVAGGLTDTQYF	TGCGCCAGCAGCCCTGTAGCGGGGGGACTCACAGATACGCAGTATTTT
-	TRBV27	-	TRBJ2-1	CASIRLGGGSDEQFF	TGTGCCAGCATCCGGTTAGGGGGAGGGTCGGATGAGCAGTTCTTC
TRBD1	TRBV6-5	-	TRBJ2-1	CASAQGVSYNEQFF	TGTGCCAGCGCCCAGGGGGTCTCCTACAATGAGCAGTTCTTC
TRBD2	TRBV3-1/TRBV3-2	-	TRBJ2-1	CASSQDGASGQGDEQFF	TGTGCCAGCAGCCAAGATGGGGCTAGCGGGCAGGGTGATGAGCAGTTCTTC
-	TRBV5-1	-	TRBJ1-3	CASRKAGWNTIYF	TGCGCCAGCAGGAAGGCAGGGTGGAACACCATATATTTT
-	TRBV10-2	once	TRBJ1-5	CASSERGSSNQPQHF	TGCGCCAGCAGTGAGCGCGGCAGTAGCAATCAGCCCCAGCATTTT
-	TRBV6-4	once	TRBJ1-3	CASSQTGPWGEDTIYF	TGTGCCAGCAGTCAAACAGGGCCTTGGGGCGAAGACACCATATATTTT
-	TRBV14	-	TRBJ2-1	CASTPRAGSSYNEQFF	TGTGCCAGCACCCCCCGGGCGGGGAGCTCCTACAATGAGCAGTTCTTC
-	TRBV5-1	-	TRBJ1-1	CASTPGSLNTEAFF	TGCGCCAGCACCCCAGGCAGCCTGAACACTGAAGCTTTCTTT
-	TRBV5-1	-	TRBJ1-1	CASSKGQGFGTEAFF	TGCGCCAGCAGTAAAGGGCAGGGTTTTGGCACTGAAGCTTTCTTT
TRBD1	TRBV5-1	-	TRBJ1-2	CASSLGQGPDGYTF	TGCGCCAGCAGCTTGGGACAGGGGCCCGATGGCTACACCTTC
TRBD2	TRBV30	-	TRBJ2-7	CAWSRGDPGYEQYF	TGTGCCTGGAGTCGGGGGGACCCGGGGTACGAGCAGTACTTC
TRBD1	TRBV5-1	-	TRBJ2-7	CASQGQATYEQYF	TGCGCCAGCCAGGGACAGGCCACCTACGAGCAGTACTTC
-	TRBV19	-	TRBJ2-2	CASSIGTNTGELFF	TGTGCCAGTAGTATAGGGACTAACACCGGGGAGCTGTTTTTT
-	TRBV30	-	TRBJ2-7	CAWTSGVEQYF	TGTGCCTGGACGTCAGGGGTCGAGCAGTACTTC
-	TRBV3-1/TRBV3-2	-	TRBJ1-5	CASSQGAGNQPQHF	TGTGCCAGCAGCCAAGGGGCCGGCAATCAGCCCCAGCATTTT
TRBD1	TRBV6-5	-	TRBJ2-7	CASRDSHVNTYEQYF	TGTGCCAGCCGGGACAGTCACGTTAATACCTACGAGCAGTACTTC
TRBD1	TRBV10-3	-	TRBJ2-3	CAISESTGSDTQYF	TGTGCCATCAGTGAGTCGACAGGGTCAGATACGCAGTATTTT
TRBD2	TRBV19	-	TRBJ2-7	CASRKGLAGVEEQYF	TGTGCCAGTAGAAAGGGACTAGCGGGGGTAGAAGAGCAGTACTTC
TRBD1	TRBV30	-	TRBJ2-7	CAWSGRDRVLEQYF	TGTGCCTGGAGTGGCCGGGACAGGGTTCTCGAGCAGTACTTC
-	TRBV1	-	TRBJ1-5	CTSSQVWAGPNQPQHF	TGCACCAGCAGCCAAGTATGGGCAGGGCCCAATCAGCCCCAGCATTTT
-	TRBV6-1	-	TRBJ2-2	CASSEAPDTGELFF	TGTGCCAGCAGTGAAGCCCCCGACACCGGGGAGCTGTTTTTT
-	TRBV13	-	TRBJ1-1	CASSLLGADTEAFF	TGTGCCAGCAGCTTGTTGGGGGCGGACACTGAAGCTTTCTTT
TRBD2	TRBV5-1	-	TRBJ2-2	CASSFVLAGAVGELFF	TGCGCCAGCAGCTTTGTCCTAGCGGGAGCCGTCGGGGAGCTGTTTTTT
-	TRBV12-3/TRBV12-4	-	TRBJ2-5	CASSRGETQYF	TGTGCCAGCTCCAGGGGAGAGACCCAGTACTTC
-	TRBV3-1/TRBV3-2	-	TRBJ1-2	CASSPTQQANYGYTF	TGTGCCAGCAGCCCGACCCAGCAGGCTAACTATGGCTACACCTTC
-	TRBV7-6	-	TRBJ2-5	CASSLASGQETQYF	TGTGCCAGCAGCTTAGCTAGCGGACAAGAGACCCAGTACTTC
TRBD1	TRBV4-3	many	TRBJ2-1	CASSQEGTGGLFEQFF	TGCGCCAGCAGCCAAGAGGGAACAGGGGGCCTGTTTGAGCAGTTCTTC
-	TRBV19	-	TRBJ2-7	CASSLATGRYEQYF	TGTGCCAGTAGTCTGGCGACAGGGAGGTACGAGCAGTACTTC
-	TRBV5-1	-	TRBJ1-4	CASSLARGGNEKLFF	TGCGCCAGCAGCTTGGCTCGGGGTGGTAATGAAAAACTGTTTTTT
TRBD2	TRBV7-2	-	TRBJ2-1	CASSLDGGGTGNEQFF	TGTGCCAGCAGCTTAGACGGCGGGGGAACGGGCAATGAGCAGTTCTTC
-	TRBV5-6	-	TRBJ1-5	CASSSAGLDQPQHF	TGTGCCAGCAGTAGCGCAGGTTTAGATCAGCCCCAGCATTTT
TRBD1	TRBV5-4	-	TRBJ1-2	CASSGGTGGSGGYTF	TGTGCCAGCAGCGGCGGGACAGGGGGAAGCGGTGGCTACACCTTC
-	TRBV4-2	-	TRBJ1-2	CASSQDGSYGYTF	TGTGCCAGCAGCCAAGATGGCAGCTATGGCTACACCTTC